This TCR beta chain was sequenced for a study of cytomegalovirus exposure and HLA in healthy donors. Study observations and caveats: Follow-up analysis found HLA locus-dependent TCR association rates, highest for DRB1 and lowest for HLA-C.

A word on this clone: Its antigen is undetermined.

Germline V lookup: CDR1 SGHRS, CDR2 YFSETQ. The CDR3 covers 11 residues. The PCR had 60 Vbeta and 13 Jbeta primers. Method: immunoSEQ multiplex PCR; TCRdb's copy keeps in-frame clones and lacks some. The table includes about 170,000 clones, over 80% detected once. This clonotype was sampled from a woman aged 45-60 years in good health and CMV-seropositive. Sequenced material: PBMCs. The chain couples TRBV5-1 to TRBJ2-5, with D possibly matching TRBD1 (5 bases). The J call may be mistaken, given a closer DNA end match to TRBJ2-7. CDR3 sequence: CASSQGYEQYF. DNA for the CDR3: TGCGCCAGCAGCCAGGGATACGAGCAGTACTTC.